The 29 T cell receptor beta chains given below trace back to one sample, sequenced in a study of shared clonotypes between healthy human individuals. Using immunoSEQ multiplex PCR, the repertoire was profiled, and TCRdb retains in-frame clones only, with some absent. The table records about 1.5 million clones, nearly 99% of them present only once. Sequenced input: naive CD4+ T cells sorted from blood. Specified subset: CD45RA+ positively selected. The receptors come from a young man in good health.

The chain joins TRBV28 to TRBJ2-1, with TRBD2 as a possible D gene (7 bases). CDR1 MDHEN and CDR2 SYDVKM come from the germline V gene. V lost 8 bases and J lost 9, with 17 bases in between. There are 13 residues in the CDR3. CDR3 loop: CASRGAGSVEQFF. CDR3 DNA sequence: TGTGCCAGCCGGGGGGCGGGGTCGGTTGAGCAGTTCTTC.

The rearrangement links TRBV28 to TRBJ1-5; D possibly corresponds to TRBD1 (5 bases). CDR3 size: 14 residues. The germline CDR1 and CDR2 sequences are MDHEN and SYDVKM. Trimming took 3 bases from V and 5 from J, leaving 11 bases between them. The CDR3 here is CASSFTGPHQPQHF. The CDR3 region has the DNA TGTGCCAGCAGTTTTACGGGGCCCCATCAGCCCCAGCATTTT.

CDR3 nucleotides: TGTGCCAGCAGCTTAGATCGAATTGAGCAGTTCTTC. This translates into CASSLDRIEQFF. The chain carries TRBV11-2 and TRBJ2-1, with D unresolved. The V and J ends lost 0 bases and 9 bases respectively, with 6 bases between them. CDR3 length: 12 residues. The germline gives CDR1 SGHAT, CDR2 FQNNGV.

The rearrangement links TRBV4-1 to TRBJ2-7, with 9 bases aligning to TRBD2. Germline CDR1 reads MGHRA; CDR2 reads YSYEKL. The CDR3 totals 19 residues. V was pared by 0 bases and J by 7 bases, with 19 bases of the junction left unmatched. In DNA form, the CDR3 reads TGCGCCAGCAGCCAAGATCTAGGCAGCGGGAGGTTGGGGTTACGGGAGCAGTACTTC. Protein product: CASSQDLGSGRLGLREQYF.

The chain links TRBV2 to TRBJ2-2; maybe TRBD1 (6 bases). The CDR3 consists of 16 residues. The germline gives CDR1 SNHLY, CDR2 FYNNEI. The germline V and J ends were trimmed by 10 bases and 0 bases, with 18 bases remaining between them. DNA for the CDR3: TGTGCCATCTTGGGTACCGGGACAACGAACACCGGGGAGCTGTTTTTT. Its protein is CAILGTGTTNTGELFF.

The J gene is TRBJ1-2, the V gene TRBV5-4; D is perhaps TRBD1 (6 bases). The germline V and J ends were trimmed by 4 bases and 8 bases, with 21 bases remaining between them. The germline V gene has CDR1 SGHNT and CDR2 YYREEE (reference sequence). CDR3 length: 15 amino acids. CDR3 residues: CASSTILGGLIGYTF. The CDR3 DNA follows: TGTGCCAGCAGCACCATCCTGGGGGGGCTTATCGGCTACACCTTC.

This rearrangement joins TRBV18 to TRBJ2-1; D unclear. Between the trimmed V and J ends, which lost 3 bases and 2 bases, there was a span of 14 bases. The CDR3 runs to 16 residues. CDR1 and CDR2 (germline): KGHSH, LQKENI. The CDR3 nucleotides read TGTGCCAGCTCACCCAGTGTAGGGTCGGCCTACAATGAGCAGTTCTTC. The encoded protein is CASSPSVGSAYNEQFF.

The chain recombines TRBV10-1 with TRBJ2-7; TRBD2 aligns across 7 bases. Per germline, CDR1 WNHNN and CDR2 SYGVQD (reference sequence). V lost 3 bases to trimming and J lost 9 bases; unmatched junction nucleotides: 11. There are 14 residues in the CDR3. The CDR3 region is CASSDQYGRVGQYF. Written as DNA, the CDR3 is TGCGCCAGCAGTGACCAATATGGGAGGGTCGGGCAGTACTTC.

The chain uses TRBV5-1 and TRBJ2-1; TRBD1 agrees at 11 bases. The CDR3 extends over 15 amino acids. J lost 6 bases, V lost 5 bases, and 7 bases had no gene match. Germline V CDR1 and CDR2: SGHRS, YFSETQ. The CDR3 protein is CASSQKGTGGNEQFF. The CDR3 nucleotides are TGCGCCAGCAGTCAGAAAGGGACAGGGGGCAATGAGCAGTTCTTC. Complete variable domain (other parts from reference TRBV5-1 and TRBJ2-1): KAGVTQTPRYLIKTRGQQVTLSCSPISGHRSVSWYQQTPGQGLQFLFEYFSETQRNKGNFPGRFSGRQFSNSRSEMNVSTLELGDSALYLCASSQKGTGGNEQFFGPGTRLTVL.

The rearrangement links TRBV5-8 to TRBJ1-4; the D is unclear. Germline CDR1 and CDR2: SGHTS and YDEGEE. This CDR3 contains 17 residues. V was shortened by 0 bases and J by 4 bases, with 16 bases between the two germline ends. This CDR3 reads CASSLGSVAASNEKLFF. DNA for the CDR3: TGTGCCAGCAGCTTGGGATCAGTCGCCGCTAGTAATGAAAAACTGTTTTTT.

The rearrangement uses TRBV14 and TRBJ2-7, with 11 bases identical to TRBD1. The length of the CDR3 is 16 residues. Germline lookup yields CDR1 SGHDN and CDR2 FVKESK. V gave up 4 bases and J gave up 7 bases; unmatched junction bases: 12. CDR3 DNA: TGTGCCAGCAGCCGCCCCTTCGGGACAGGGGGTGGTGAGCAGTACTTC. Encoded protein: CASSRPFGTGGGEQYF.

The chain couples TRBV10-2 to TRBJ2-7; D may match TRBD1 or TRBD2 (5 bases each). Trimming shortened V by 4 bases and J by 9 bases, and 19 bases separated the two germline ends. The germline V gene encodes CDR1 WSHSY and CDR2 SAAADI. The CDR3 extends over 14 amino acids. In DNA form, the CDR3 reads TGCGCCAGCAGTGGTTTTGGGACCGCCGTCGGGCAGTACTTC. This translates into CASSGFGTAVGQYF.

The rearrangement uses TRBV6-1 and TRBJ1-4; D remains unclear. With 2 bases removed from V and 0 bases from J, the gap between germline ends came to 7 bases. The CDR3 contains 15 residues. From germline, CDR1 is MNHNS and CDR2 SASEGT. The CDR3 nucleotides read TGTGCCAGCAGTGAACTTGTTGCAACTAATGAAAAACTGTTTTTT. Protein product: CASSELVATNEKLFF.

This clone was detected only once. The genes are TRBV11-3 and TRBJ1-1; D ambiguous. Germline assignment: CDR1 SGHNT and CDR2 YENEEA. V was trimmed by 4 bases and J by 7 bases, leaving 13 bases between them. The CDR3 totals 13 residues. The CDR3 nucleotides read TGTGCCAGCAGCTCCTTGGGCACAGATGAAGCTTTCTTT. Translated, it gives CASSSLGTDEAFF.

The genes are TRBV5-1 and TRBJ2-5; TRBD1 agrees at 7 bases. The CDR3 runs to 14 residues. V was clipped by 4 bases and J by 3 bases; unmatched bases: 6. Germline V gives CDR1 SGHRS, CDR2 YFSETQ. CDR3 in amino acids: CASSNSGTEETQYF. CDR3 in DNA: TGCGCCAGCAGCAATTCCGGGACAGAAGAGACCCAGTACTTC.

V usage is TRBV10-1 and J usage is TRBJ1-1, with TRBD1 matching 12 bases. Germline assignment: CDR1 WNHNN and CDR2 SYGVQD (reference sequence). CDR3 length: 16 amino acids. The junction had 9 bases not matched to a gene; V was cut back by 9 bases and J by 1 base. Here the CDR3 reads CASAPGQGAPNTEAFF. CDR3 sequence (DNA): TGCGCCAGTGCACCGGGACAGGGGGCGCCGAACACTGAAGCTTTCTTT.

The CDR3 sequence is CASSLALAGVGSYEQYF. The CDR3 DNA follows: TGTGCCAGCAGCTTAGCACTAGCGGGAGTCGGCTCCTACGAGCAGTACTTC. This rearrangement joins TRBV13 to TRBJ2-7; 11 positions match TRBD2. The CDR3 contains 17 residues. CDR1 PRHDT and CDR2 FYEKMQ come from the germline V gene (reference sequence). After removal of 1 base from V and 0 bases from J, the junction contained 5 bases not matched to a gene.

The chain recombines TRBV28 with TRBJ1-2, with 7 bases aligning to TRBD1. The CDR3 length is 17 residues. The V gene's germline CDR1 is MDHEN and CDR2 SYDVKM. After removal of 7 bases from V and 8 bases from J, the junction contained 22 bases not matched to a gene. The CDR3 nucleotides are TGTGCCAGCACACTAGCTTCAGCGGGACAGACTCGATTAGGCTACACCTTC. This sequence encodes CASTLASAGQTRLGYTF.

J is TRBJ2-7 and V is TRBV6-1; the D gene is possibly TRBD2 (6 bases). Deletions cut 0 bases from V and 7 bases from J, with 19 bases between. Germline CDR1 MNHNS, CDR2 SASEGT. CDR3 length: 16 residues. The CDR3 sequence is CASSEAFGLRGGEQYF. CDR3 DNA sequence: TGTGCCAGCAGTGAAGCCTTTGGGCTCCGTGGAGGGGAGCAGTACTTC.

CDR3 sequence reads: CASSQETSGNYNEQFF. The CDR3 region has the DNA TGTGCCAGCAGCCAAGAGACTAGCGGGAACTACAATGAGCAGTTCTTC. The chain recombines TRBV4-2 with TRBJ2-1; the match to TRBD2 covers 11 bases. Germline V CDR1 and CDR2: LGHNA, YNFKEQ. Germline trimming cut 0 bases from V and 3 bases from J; bases unmatched to any gene: 1. CDR3 length: 16 amino acids.

The rearrangement links TRBV20-1 to TRBJ2-3; D is possibly TRBD2 (5 bases). Trimming took 6 bases from V and 9 from J, leaving 10 bases between them. The CDR3 runs to 10 residues. The germline gives CDR1 DFQATT, CDR2 SNEGSKA (reference sequence). CDR3 nucleotides: TGCAGTGCGGGTTGGGAGACGCAGTATTTT. As protein: CSAGWETQYF.

The chain links TRBV2 to TRBJ2-7, with D possibly TRBD1 on 6 matching bases. This CDR3 contains 14 residues. V was cut by 2 bases and J by 3 bases, with 11 bases left in between. CDR1 and CDR2 from the germline V gene are SNHLY and FYNNEI. The CDR3 loop is CASSEYRENYEQYF. The CDR3 nucleotides read TGTGCCAGCAGTGAATACAGGGAAAACTACGAGCAGTACTTC.

V usage is TRBV28 and J usage is TRBJ2-1; D is perhaps TRBD1 or TRBD2 (6 bases each). Trimming stripped 10 bases from V and 2 bases from J, with 12 bases between. This CDR3 comprises 13 residues. CDR1 MDHEN and CDR2 SYDVKM come from the germline V gene. The DNA of the CDR3 is TGTGCCACCGGGGGCGTCCCCTACAATGAGCAGTTCTTC. This translates into CATGGVPYNEQFF.

The chain employs TRBV5-4 and TRBJ2-7, with TRBD2 matching 9 bases. The CDR3 consists of 15 residues. The V segment lost 0 bases and the J segment 7 bases; nucleotides outside the gene matches: 8. CDR1 SGHNT and CDR2 YYREEE come from the germline V gene (reference sequence). For the CDR3, the DNA is TGTGCCAGCAGCTTGGCGCTAGCGGGACCGGGGGAGCAGTACTTC. It translates to CASSLALAGPGEQYF.

V and J are TRBV7-2 and TRBJ2-1, with 9 bases aligning to TRBD2. Germline values: CDR1 SGHTA, CDR2 FQGNSA. The CDR3 sequence is 15 residues long. Trimming took 1 base from V and 5 from J; bases not matched to a gene: 3. The CDR3 reads CASSLETSGNNEQFF. In nucleotides, the CDR3 is TGTGCCAGCAGCTTAGAGACTAGCGGCAACAATGAGCAGTTCTTC.

The chain links TRBV9 to TRBJ2-7, with D uncertain. The CDR3 runs to 16 residues. The germline gives CDR1 SGDLS, CDR2 YYNGEE. The V gene lost 3 bases and the J gene lost 2 bases, with 18 bases spanning the gap. In nucleotides, the CDR3 is TGTGCCAGCAGCGCCACACAGCGTTGGCCCGCCTACGAGCAGTACTTC. Translating gives CASSATQRWPAYEQYF.

The genes are TRBV10-3 and TRBJ1-1, with D possibly matching TRBD1 (5 bases). Germline-derived CDR1 and CDR2 are ENHRY and SYGVKD. V lost 10 bases to trimming and J lost 4 bases, with 22 bases between them. CDR3 length: 15 residues. The CDR3 region has the DNA TGTGCCACACAACATGTTGCGGGGGTGGGCACTGAAGCTTTCTTT. It is translated as CATQHVAGVGTEAFF.

The rearrangement links TRBV2 to TRBJ2-7, with 11 positions matching TRBD2. This CDR3 is 16 amino acids long. Germline loops: CDR1 SNHLY, CDR2 FYNNEI. The V segment lost 5 bases and the J segment 2 bases; nucleotides outside the gene matches: 8. The CDR3 reads CASSISGLAATYEQYF. In DNA form, the CDR3 reads TGTGCCAGCAGTATATCGGGACTAGCGGCCACCTACGAGCAGTACTTC. Together with reference TRBV2 and TRBJ2-7, the CDR3 gives the full variable domain: EPEVTQTPSHQVTQMGQEVILRCVPISNHLYFYWYRQILGQKVEFLVSFYNNEISEKSEIFDDQFSVERPDGSNFTLKIRSTKLEDSAMYFCASSISGLAATYEQYFGPGTRLTVT.

V usage is TRBV5-1 and J usage is TRBJ2-7; 9 bases are shared with TRBD1. Trimming cost V 4 bases and J 1 base; bases outside gene matches: 6. Looked up from germline, CDR1 is SGHRS and CDR2 is YFSETQ. This CDR3 comprises 15 residues. CDR3: CASSHGTGRSYEQYF. In DNA, the CDR3 is TGCGCCAGCAGCCATGGGACAGGGCGATCCTACGAGCAGTACTTC. The variable domain in full, completed from reference TRBV5-1 and TRBJ2-7, reads KAGVTQTPRYLIKTRGQQVTLSCSPISGHRSVSWYQQTPGQGLQFLFEYFSETQRNKGNFPGRFSGRQFSNSRSEMNVSTLELGDSALYLCASSHGTGRSYEQYFGPGTRLTVT.